This T cell receptor beta chain was identified during a study of blood T cell repertoires in COVID-19. Repertoires were generated with immunoSEQ multiplex PCR, while TCRdb's copy carries only in-frame clones and drops some. This sample has around 300,000 clones, with approximately 90% found just once. Individuals drawn from under 30 US areas were roughly 18 to 89 years old. Sequencing used PBMCs or T cells enriched from blood (not recorded which). The receptor was isolated from a woman under 30 who had recovered from COVID-19.

CDR3 bases: TGTGCCAGCAGCTGGCGGACAGTAAGCTCCTACAATGAGCAGTTCTTC. It specifies CASSWRTVSSYNEQFF. The chain couples TRBV5-8 to TRBJ2-1, with D possibly matching TRBD1 (6 bases). CDR1 is SGHTS, CDR2 YDEGEE, per germline. The ends were cut back, 3 bases at V and 0 bases at J, with 13 bases in the middle. CDR3 size: 16 residues.